This is a list of T cell receptor beta chains from one sample in a study of cytomegalovirus exposure and HLA in healthy donors. TCRdb keeps only in-frame clones here, not all; method: immunoSEQ multiplex PCR. The profile covers around 180,000 clones, with over 70% appearing a single time and approximately 0.55% taken by the ten largest. Sequencing was performed on PBMCs. The receptors shown here come from a woman in her 50s in good health and CMV-seronegative. Both conserved end residues are part of each CDR3. The D gene is left open where the match is weak. Clone size is shown for a subset of rows, as once, few, many or a class of expanded clone.

v_call	d_call	j_call	clone_size	cdr3_aa	cdr3_nt
TRBV2	TRBD2	TRBJ2-7	-	CASTQGTSGFKYEQYF	TGTGCCAGCACCCAAGGGACTAGCGGGTTTAAATACGAGCAGTACTTC
TRBV5-1	-	TRBJ2-7	-	CASSLLNRLHEQYF	TGCGCCAGCAGCTTGCTCAACAGGCTCCACGAGCAGTACTTC
TRBV28	TRBD1	TRBJ1-1	few	CASALLPGQGFTEAFF	TGTGCCAGCGCCTTACTACCGGGACAGGGGTTCACAGAAGCTTTCTTT
TRBV9	-	TRBJ2-1	-	CASSVTLISYNEQFF	TGTGCCAGCAGCGTGACTTTGATCTCCTACAATGAGCAGTTCTTC
TRBV5-1	TRBD1	TRBJ1-5	-	CASSLEGTADQPQHF	TGCGCCAGCAGCTTGGAAGGGACAGCGGATCAGCCCCAGCATTTT
TRBV10-3	TRBD2	TRBJ2-1	-	CAISGGAGAYNEQFF	TGTGCCATCAGTGGGGGCGCGGGGGCCTACAATGAGCAGTTCTTC
TRBV5-1	TRBD1	TRBJ1-4	-	CASSGQGATNEKLFF	TGCGCCAGCAGCGGACAGGGAGCAACTAATGAAAAACTGTTTTTT
TRBV7-3	TRBD2	TRBJ2-2	-	CASSGARSRTSGNTGELFF	TGTGCCAGCAGCGGAGCTCGTTCGAGGACTAGCGGGAACACCGGGGAGCTGTTTTTT
TRBV7-9	TRBD2	TRBJ2-1	-	CSSQRGGSGGLYYNEQFF	TGTTCCAGCCAACGAGGGGGTAGCGGGGGGTTATACTACAATGAGCAGTTCTTC
TRBV5-1	TRBD2	TRBJ2-3	-	CASSLGLAGGPGTDTQYF	TGCGCCAGCAGTTTGGGACTAGCGGGAGGGCCGGGCACAGATACGCAGTATTTT
TRBV18	TRBD1	TRBJ1-1	-	CASSGQGDSHGAFF	TGTGCCAGCTCTGGACAGGGAGATTCGCATGGAGCTTTCTTT
TRBV7-3	TRBD2	TRBJ2-3	-	CASSKASGRTDTQYF	TGTGCCAGCAGCAAAGCTAGCGGACGCACAGATACGCAGTATTTT
TRBV5-1	-	TRBJ2-5	-	CASSLSQETQYF	TGCGCCAGCAGCTTATCGCAAGAGACCCAGTACTTC
TRBV19	TRBD2	TRBJ2-2	-	CASSMASGTGELFF	TGTGCCAGTAGTATGGCTAGCGGCACCGGGGAGCTGTTTTTT
TRBV7-9	-	TRBJ1-2	-	CASSSTGPDGYTF	TGTGCCAGCAGCTCTACAGGTCCAGATGGCTACACCTTC
TRBV4-1	-	TRBJ1-2	-	CASSHPPSNNGYTF	TGCGCCAGCAGCCACCCGCCCAGTAACAATGGCTACACCTTC
TRBV28	-	TRBJ2-2	-	CASSLLNTGELFF	TGTGCCAGCAGTTTGTTAAACACCGGGGAGCTGTTTTTT
TRBV19	TRBD1	TRBJ1-5	once	CASSTRGTGRSQPQHF	TGTGCCAGTAGTACCCGGGGGACAGGACGGAGTCAGCCCCAGCATTTT
TRBV30	TRBD1	TRBJ1-4	-	CAWDPFKGQANEKLFF	TGTGCCTGGGACCCTTTTAAGGGACAGGCTAATGAAAAACTGTTTTTT
TRBV4-3	-	TRBJ1-2	-	CASSRNFGLHSEGYGYTF	TGCGCCAGCAGCCGAAACTTCGGCCTGCACAGCGAGGGCTATGGCTACACCTTC
TRBV28	-	TRBJ2-5	-	CASSSLNQETQYF	TGTGCCAGCAGTTCACTCAACCAAGAGACCCAGTACTTC
TRBV5-6	-	TRBJ1-2	-	CASSLGPLHPGYTF	TGTGCCAGCAGCTTGGGGCCCCTCCATCCTGGCTACACCTTC
TRBV7-9	-	TRBJ1-1	-	CASSLAPLPGAFF	TGTGCCAGCAGCTTAGCGCCCCTACCGGGAGCTTTCTTT
TRBV28	-	TRBJ2-7	-	CASSFALVYSSYEQYF	TGTGCCAGCAGTTTCGCACTAGTCTACTCCTCCTACGAGCAGTACTTC
TRBV27	-	TRBJ1-5	-	CASSQWTDGRPQHF	TGTGCCAGCAGTCAATGGACAGATGGAAGGCCCCAGCATTTT
TRBV28	TRBD2	TRBJ2-7	-	CASSASGTPYEQYF	TGTGCCAGCAGTGCTAGCGGGACCCCCTACGAGCAGTACTTC
TRBV28	-	TRBJ2-7	-	CASSPHWSTSYEQYF	TGTGCCAGCAGCCCCCATTGGTCTACCTCCTACGAGCAGTACTTC
TRBV7-4	TRBD1	TRBJ1-4	-	CASSGDRQLYNEKLFF	TGTGCCAGCAGCGGGGACAGGCAACTCTATAATGAAAAACTGTTTTTT
TRBV7-2	-	TRBJ2-1	-	CASTRLLGWLDEQFF	TGTGCCAGCACCCGACTCCTTGGATGGTTGGATGAGCAGTTCTTC
TRBV13	-	TRBJ2-3	-	CASSSRTLSTDTQYF	TGTGCCAGCAGCTCGAGGACACTAAGCACAGATACGCAGTATTTT
TRBV29-1	-	TRBJ1-1	-	CSVDWNTEAFF	TGCAGCGTTGACTGGAACACTGAAGCTTTCTTT
TRBV25-1	-	TRBJ2-3	-	CASSESASADTQYF	TGTGCCAGCAGTGAATCCGCCTCAGCGGATACGCAGTATTTT
TRBV5-1	TRBD2	TRBJ2-3	once	CASSPGLAGGTDTQYF	TGCGCCAGCAGCCCTGGACTAGCGGGAGGCACAGATACGCAGTATTTT
TRBV15	-	TRBJ2-3	-	CATSRGGHDTDTQYF	TGTGCCACCAGCAGAGGGGGGCATGACACAGATACGCAATATTTT
TRBV27	TRBD2	TRBJ2-2	-	CASRQLAGGPYTGELFF	TGTGCCAGCAGACAACTAGCGGGAGGTCCCTACACCGGGGAGCTGTTTTTT
TRBV18	TRBD2	TRBJ2-1	-	CASSPSSGGAPEQFF	TGTGCCAGCTCCCCTTCTAGCGGGGGGGCACCTGAGCAGTTCTTC